This is a list of T cell receptor beta chains from one sample in a study of PD-1 blockade in classical Hodgkin lymphoma. Repertoires were generated with immunoSEQ multiplex PCR, while TCRdb's copy carries only in-frame clones and drops some. The sample has about 33,000 clones; approximately 67% are singletons. Sequenced here: peripheral blood mononuclear cells (PBMCs), sampled before the fourth cycle of nivolumab. The receptors were sampled from a human donor with classical Hodgkin lymphoma. Both conserved end residues are part of each CDR3. A D gene is named only where the DNA matches it firmly. Size tells how often a clone was seen (once, few, many) or the class of an expanded clone, and some rows leave it out.

TRBJ2-1 | NA | NA | TRBV27 | TGTGCCAGCAGTTGGTACCGGGAACACAATGAGCAGTTCTTC | CASSWYREHNEQFF
TRBJ2-3 | NA | NA | TRBV5-1 | TGCGCCAGCAGCTTGTGGGGAGAGAGCACAGATACGCAGTATTTT | CASSLWGESTDTQYF
TRBJ1-6 | NA | NA | TRBV27 | TGTGCCAGCAGTTTAGGAGGGATAGATTCACCCCTCCACTTT | CASSLGGIDSPLHF
TRBJ1-1 | NA | NA | TRBV4-3 | TGCGCCAGCAGCCACGCCGAGGAATGGGGGCTGGACACTGAAGCTTTCTTT | CASSHAEEWGLDTEAFF
TRBJ1-4 | NA | once | TRBV9 | TGTGCCAGCAGCGTAGACCCTCAGGGAAAACTTAATGAAAAACTGTTTTTT | CASSVDPQGKLNEKLFF
TRBJ1-1 | NA | NA | TRBV7-9 | TGTGCCAGCAGCTCTCAGTCGTTCGGGGAGCTTGAAGCTTTCTTT | CASSSQSFGELEAFF
TRBJ1-2 | NA | NA | TRBV30 | TGTGCCTGGAGTGACCTCAACGGCTACACCTTC | CAWSDLNGYTF
TRBJ2-1 | TRBD2 | NA | TRBV30 | TGTGCCGGAACGCGGGGGGGCTCCTACAATGAGCAGTTCTTC | CAGTRGGSYNEQFF
TRBJ2-3 | NA | NA | TRBV7-3 | TGTGCCAGCAGCTCGGGGGTTAGCACAGATACGCAGTATTTT | CASSSGVSTDTQYF
TRBJ1-1 | NA | few | TRBV11-3 | TGTGCCAGCCGACTAGTTGAGGCGAACACTGAAGCTTTCTTT | CASRLVEANTEAFF
TRBJ2-1 | TRBD1 | NA | TRBV4-2 | TGTGCCAGCAGCCAAGATCTAATGGGACAGGTGAATGGGTTCTTC | CASSQDLMGQVNGFF
TRBJ1-2 | NA | few | TRBV18 | TGTGCCAGCTCACCACCGACAGAGAGCTATGGCTACACCTTC | CASSPPTESYGYTF
TRBJ2-5 | TRBD1 | NA | TRBV6-6 | TGTGCCAGCAGTTTACGTCGGACAGGCGTGTCAGAGACCCAGTACTTC | CASSLRRTGVSETQYF
TRBJ2-2 | TRBD1 | NA | TRBV30 | TGTGCCTGGAGTCCCAATCGACAGGGCTCCGGGGAGCTGTTTTTT | CAWSPNRQGSGELFF
TRBJ2-5 | TRBD2 | NA | TRBV5-1 | TGCGCCAGCAGCTTCAGCTCCGGACTAGCGGGGGCCCCACAAGAGACCCAGTACTTC | CASSFSSGLAGAPQETQYF
TRBJ1-1 | NA | medium-sized | TRBV25-1 | TGTGCCAGCAGTGAAGCCGGGCTAGGGACTGCTTTCTTT | CASSEAGLGTAFF
TRBJ1-2 | TRBD1 | NA | TRBV5-1 | TGCGCCAGCAGCTTGGGGACAGGGAAAAACTATGGCTACACCTTC | CASSLGTGKNYGYTF
TRBJ2-7 | NA | NA | TRBV9 | TGTGCCAGCAGCTTCGACTCCTACGAGCAGTACTTC | CASSFDSYEQYF
TRBJ1-4 | NA | NA | TRBV6-5 | TGTGCCAGCAGTTACGGACTTAGGGATGAAAAACTGTTTTTT | CASSYGLRDEKLFF
TRBJ1-5 | NA | NA | TRBV19 | TGTGCCAGTAGTCTAACTGGGTCTAGGAATCAGCCCCAGCATTTT | CASSLTGSRNQPQHF
TRBJ1-1 | TRBD1 | NA | TRBV7-9 | TGTGCCAGCAGCCCATTAGAGGACAGGGAAGCCACTGAAGCTTTCTTT | CASSPLEDREATEAFF
TRBJ2-1 | NA | NA | TRBV11-2 | TGTGCCAGCAGCTTAGCGGGAGCAGGAGTGCAGTTCTTC | CASSLAGAGVQFF
TRBJ1-5 | NA | few | TRBV27 | TGTGCCAGCAGTTTCGGGGCCCCGGGACGTAGCAATCAGCCCCAGCATTTT | CASSFGAPGRSNQPQHF
TRBJ2-7 | TRBD2 | NA | TRBV7-3 | TGTGCCAGCAGCTCCAACTGGAGCGGGGGGGCTAGAAACGAGCAGTACTTC | CASSSNWSGGARNEQYF
TRBJ2-1 | NA | NA | TRBV9 | TGTGCCAGCAGCGTAGGTGATATGGGGTCTTACAATGAGCAGTTCTTC | CASSVGDMGSYNEQFF
TRBJ1-1 | NA | NA | TRBV27 | TGTGCCAGCAGTAAACCGGGACCTCTTTACACTGAAGCTTTCTTT | CASSKPGPLYTEAFF